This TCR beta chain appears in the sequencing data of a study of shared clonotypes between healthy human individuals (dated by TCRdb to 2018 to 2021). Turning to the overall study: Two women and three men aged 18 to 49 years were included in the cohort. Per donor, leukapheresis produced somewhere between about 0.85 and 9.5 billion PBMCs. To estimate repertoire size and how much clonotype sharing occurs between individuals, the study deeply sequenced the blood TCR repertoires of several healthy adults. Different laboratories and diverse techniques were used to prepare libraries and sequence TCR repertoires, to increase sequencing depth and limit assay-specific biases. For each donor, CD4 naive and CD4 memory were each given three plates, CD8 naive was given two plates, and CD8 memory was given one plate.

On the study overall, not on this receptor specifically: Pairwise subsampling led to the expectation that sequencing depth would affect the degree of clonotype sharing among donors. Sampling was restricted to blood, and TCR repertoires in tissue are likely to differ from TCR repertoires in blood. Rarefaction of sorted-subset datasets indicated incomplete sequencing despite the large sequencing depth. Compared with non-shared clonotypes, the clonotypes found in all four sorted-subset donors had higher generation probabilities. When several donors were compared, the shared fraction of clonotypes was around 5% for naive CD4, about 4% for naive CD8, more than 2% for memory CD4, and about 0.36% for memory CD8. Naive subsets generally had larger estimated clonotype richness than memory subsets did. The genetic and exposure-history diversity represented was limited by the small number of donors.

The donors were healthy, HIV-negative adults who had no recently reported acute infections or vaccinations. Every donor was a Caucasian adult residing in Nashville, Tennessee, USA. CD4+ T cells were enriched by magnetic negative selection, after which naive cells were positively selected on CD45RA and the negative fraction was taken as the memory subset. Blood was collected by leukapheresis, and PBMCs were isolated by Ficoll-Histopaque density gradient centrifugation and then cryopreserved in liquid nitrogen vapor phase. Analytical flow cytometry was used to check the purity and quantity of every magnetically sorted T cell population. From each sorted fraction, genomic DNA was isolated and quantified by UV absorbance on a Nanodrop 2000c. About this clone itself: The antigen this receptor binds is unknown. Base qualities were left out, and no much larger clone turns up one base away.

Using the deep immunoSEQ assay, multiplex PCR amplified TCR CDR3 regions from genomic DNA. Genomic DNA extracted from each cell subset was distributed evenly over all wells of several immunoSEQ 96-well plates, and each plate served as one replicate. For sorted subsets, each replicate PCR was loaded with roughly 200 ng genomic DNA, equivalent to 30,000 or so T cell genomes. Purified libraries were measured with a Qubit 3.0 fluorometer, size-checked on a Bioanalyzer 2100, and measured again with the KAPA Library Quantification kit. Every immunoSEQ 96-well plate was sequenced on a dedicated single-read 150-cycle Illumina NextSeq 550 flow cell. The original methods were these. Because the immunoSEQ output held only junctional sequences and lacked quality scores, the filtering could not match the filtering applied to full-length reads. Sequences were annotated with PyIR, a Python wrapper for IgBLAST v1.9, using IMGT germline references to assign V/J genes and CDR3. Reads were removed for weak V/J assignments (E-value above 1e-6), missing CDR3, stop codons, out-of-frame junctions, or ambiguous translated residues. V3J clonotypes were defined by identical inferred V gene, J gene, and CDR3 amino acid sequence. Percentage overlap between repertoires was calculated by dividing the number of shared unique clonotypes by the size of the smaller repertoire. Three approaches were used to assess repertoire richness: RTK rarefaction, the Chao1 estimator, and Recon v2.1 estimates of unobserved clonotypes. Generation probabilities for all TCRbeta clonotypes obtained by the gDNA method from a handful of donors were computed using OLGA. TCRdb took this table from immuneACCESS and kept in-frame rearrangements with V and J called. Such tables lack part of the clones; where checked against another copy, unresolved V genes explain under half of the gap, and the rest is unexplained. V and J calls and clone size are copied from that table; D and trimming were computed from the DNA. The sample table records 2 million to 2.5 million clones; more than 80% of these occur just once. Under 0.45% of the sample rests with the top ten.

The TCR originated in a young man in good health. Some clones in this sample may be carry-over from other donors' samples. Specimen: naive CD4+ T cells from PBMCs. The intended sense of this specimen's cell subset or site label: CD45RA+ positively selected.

The CDR3 reads CASIRDRGLSGANVLTF. The nucleotides are TGTGCCAGCATCCGGGACAGGGGGCTTTCTGGGGCCAACGTCCTGACTTTC. This chain is built from TRBV5-4 and TRBJ2-6; 12 central nucleotides agree with TRBD1. Inclusive of the bounding cysteine and phenylalanine, the CDR3 is 17 residues long. Kept here is only the CDR3 DNA, which spans 51 bases and is read in frame from base 1. CDR1 is given as SGHNT and CDR2 as YYREEE, both from the germline V gene (reference sequence). At the junction V is shortened by 6 bases and J by 1 base; bases outside the gene matches: 5.